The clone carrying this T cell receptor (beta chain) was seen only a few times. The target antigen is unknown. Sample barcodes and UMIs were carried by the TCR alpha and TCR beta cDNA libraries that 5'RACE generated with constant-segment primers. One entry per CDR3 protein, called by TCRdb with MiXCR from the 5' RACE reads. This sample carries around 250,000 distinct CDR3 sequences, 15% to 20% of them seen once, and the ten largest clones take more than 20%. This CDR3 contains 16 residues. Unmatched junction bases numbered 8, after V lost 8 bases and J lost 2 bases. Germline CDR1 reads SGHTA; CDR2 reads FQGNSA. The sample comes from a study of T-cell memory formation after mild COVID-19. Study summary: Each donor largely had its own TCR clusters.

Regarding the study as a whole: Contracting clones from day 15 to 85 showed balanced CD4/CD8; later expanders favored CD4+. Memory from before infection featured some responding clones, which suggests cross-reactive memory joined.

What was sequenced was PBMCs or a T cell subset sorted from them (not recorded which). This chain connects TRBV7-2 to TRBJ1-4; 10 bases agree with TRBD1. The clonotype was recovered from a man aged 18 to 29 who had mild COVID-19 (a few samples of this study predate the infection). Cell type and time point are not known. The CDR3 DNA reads TGTGCCAGCCGGTGGACAGGGGGAGCGACTAATGAAAAACTGTTTTTT. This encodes CASRWTGGATNEKLFF.